The rows below give T cell receptor beta chains drawn from one sample of a study of T cells in Graves' hyperthyroidism and ophthalmopathy. MiXCR, run by TCRdb on the multiplex PCR reads, gives a single entry per CDR3 protein. The repertoire holds around 420,000 distinct CDR3 sequences, with about a sixth as singletons. Sample: blood. The receptors were sampled from a woman aged 18-29 years with Graves' hyperthyroidism. Both conserved end residues are part of each CDR3. A D gene is named only where the DNA matches it firmly. Clone size is given for some rows only: seen once, a few or many times, or a class if the clone is expanded.

TRBJ2-1	TRBV7-7	TRBD2	many	TGTGCTAGCAGCTTAGGTCTAGCGGGAGTCGGTGAGCAGTTCTTC	CASSLGLAGVGEQFF
TRBJ1-6	TRBV29-1	NA	few	TGCAGCGCCCGGGGCAGAGCCGATAATTCACCCCTCCACTTT	CSARGRADNSPLHF
TRBJ2-5	TRBV14	TRBD1	many	TGTGCCAGCAGCCAAGGAAAGGGACAGGGGGTCAGGGAGACCCAGTACTTC	CASSQGKGQGVRETQYF
TRBJ1-1	TRBV19	TRBD1	NA	TGTGCCACGAAGGAGACAGGGGGCAGTGAAGCTTTCTTT	CATKETGGSEAFF
TRBJ1-1	TRBV3-1	NA	many	TGTGCCAGCAGCCAAGTCCGCGATTCGGGGTCTGAAGCTTTCTTT	CASSQVRDSGSEAFF
TRBJ2-1	TRBV29-1	NA	NA	TGCAGCGTTGAAGGTCTTCTCAATGAGCAGTTCTTC	CSVEGLLNEQFF
TRBJ2-6	TRBV28	NA	few	TGTGCCAGCAGGGGGCAGTACTCTGGGGCCAACGTCCTGACTTTC	CASRGQYSGANVLTF
TRBJ2-3	TRBV11-3	NA	many	TGTGCCAGCAGCTTAGTTTACACAGATACGCAGTATTTT	CASSLVYTDTQYF
TRBJ1-2	TRBV9	NA	few	TGTGCCAGCAGCGCCCCCGGGACGGATAACTATGGCTACACCTTC	CASSAPGTDNYGYTF
TRBJ2-7	TRBV27	TRBD2	many	TGTGCCAGCAGTTTGCGAGCGGGAGGCCCATACCCGAGCTCCTACGAGCAGTACTTC	CASSLRAGGPYPSSYEQYF
TRBJ2-5	TRBV12-3/TRBV12-4	NA	NA	TGTGCCAGCAGCCCCAGGGTGAGGGAGACCCAGTACTTC	CASSPRVRETQYF
TRBJ1-2	TRBV2	TRBD1	many	TGTGCCAGCAAGAACGGACAGGGTGAATATGGCTACACCTTC	CASKNGQGEYGYTF
TRBJ1-1	TRBV15	NA	NA	TGTGCCACCAGCAATCGGGGGAACACTGAAGCTTTCTTT	CATSNRGNTEAFF
TRBJ2-7	TRBV6-1	NA	many	TGTGCCAGCAGCCCGACTTGGGCTGGCGAGCAGTACTTC	CASSPTWAGEQYF
TRBJ1-1	TRBV3-1	TRBD1	NA	TGTGCCATCACGTGGGCAGGGGGCCAGACTGAAGCTTTCTTT	CAITWAGGQTEAFF
TRBJ1-1	TRBV11-2	TRBD1	many	TGTGCCAGCAGCTTAGTCTCGACAGGGGGCAGTACAGCTTTCTTT	CASSLVSTGGSTAFF
TRBJ1-1	TRBV24-1	TRBD1	many	TGTGCCACCAGTGGACACAGGGGCGAGAACACTGAAGCTTTCTTT	CATSGHRGENTEAFF
TRBJ1-5	TRBV20-1	NA	many	TGCAGTGCTAGCAGGCAGGCGATTAATCAGCCCCAGCATTTT	CSASRQAINQPQHF
TRBJ2-5	TRBV5-5	TRBD2	NA	TGTGCCAGCAGCTTGGAATTACTAGCGGACCAAGAGACCCAGTACTTC	CASSLELLADQETQYF
TRBJ2-7	TRBV25-1	NA	few	TGTGCCAGCAGTGAATGGGGGGACGGGGCCGAGCAGTACTTC	CASSEWGDGAEQYF
TRBJ2-2	TRBV18	NA	NA	TGTGCCAGCTCACCACCGTCGGGGGCGAAAAACACCGGGGAGCTGCTTTTT	CASSPPSGAKNTGELLF
TRBJ2-7	TRBV3-1	NA	many	TGTGCCAGCAGCCAGGGCCTCGTCTCCTACGAGCAGTACTTC	CASSQGLVSYEQYF
TRBJ1-3	TRBV20-1	NA	NA	TGCAGTGCTAGTGGTGGAAACACCATATATTTT	CSASGGNTIYF
TRBJ2-5	TRBV25-1	NA	NA	TGTGCCAGCAGTCCGCCCCGGAAGGAGAACCAAGAGACCCAGTACTTC	CASSPPRKENQETQYF
TRBJ2-5	TRBV4-1	NA	NA	TGCGCCAGCAGCCCTAGTGAAGGTCGGCGGGAGACCCAGTACTTC	CASSPSEGRRETQYF